These T cell receptor beta chains were read from a single sample in a study of cytomegalovirus exposure and HLA in healthy donors. Assay: immunoSEQ multiplex PCR; the TCRdb copy retains only in-frame clones and omits some. The sample has approximately 150,000 clones, around 70% seen once. Sequenced input: PBMCs. The receptors shown here come from a man aged 40-50 years in good health and CMV-seronegative. Each CDR3 is given with its conserved first and last residue. The order of the fields is CDR3 length, J gene, V gene, D gene, clone size, CDR3 protein, CDR3 DNA. A D gene is named only where the DNA matches it firmly. Not every row has a clone size; where given, it reads once, few, many or a size class.

CDR3 length: 15
J gene: TRBJ2-6
V gene: TRBV5-6
D gene: -
clone size: -
CDR3 protein: CASSLVHGGANVLPF
CDR3 DNA: TGTGCCAGCAGCTTGGTGCATGGTGGGGCCAACGTCCTGCCTTTC

CDR3 length: 13
J gene: TRBJ1-5
V gene: TRBV29-1
D gene: -
clone size: -
CDR3 protein: CSVAAGGSGPQHF
CDR3 DNA: TGCAGCGTTGCCGCGGGCGGGTCGGGGCCCCAGCATTTT

CDR3 length: 13
J gene: TRBJ1-1
V gene: TRBV19
D gene: -
clone size: few
CDR3 protein: CASSISTGTEAFF
CDR3 DNA: TGTGCCAGTAGCATTTCAACGGGCACTGAAGCTTTCTTT

CDR3 length: 14
J gene: TRBJ1-2
V gene: TRBV28
D gene: TRBD1
clone size: -
CDR3 protein: CASSFIGTAYGYTF
CDR3 DNA: TGTGCCAGCAGTTTTATAGGGACAGCTTATGGCTACACCTTC

CDR3 length: 17
J gene: TRBJ2-7
V gene: TRBV5-1
D gene: TRBD2
clone size: -
CDR3 protein: CASSLGGTLAGKNEQYF
CDR3 DNA: TGCGCCAGCAGCTTGGGTGGGACACTAGCGGGGAAAAACGAGCAGTACTTC

CDR3 length: 15
J gene: TRBJ2-1
V gene: TRBV6-4
D gene: TRBD1
clone size: -
CDR3 protein: CASSDSGQDYNEQFF
CDR3 DNA: TGTGCCAGCAGTGATTCGGGACAGGACTACAATGAGCAGTTCTTC

CDR3 length: 16
J gene: TRBJ2-3
V gene: TRBV11-2
D gene: -
clone size: -
CDR3 protein: CASSLGEQGLRDTQYF
CDR3 DNA: TGTGCCAGCAGCTTAGGCGAGCAGGGTCTTAGAGATACGCAGTATTTT

CDR3 length: 15
J gene: TRBJ2-2
V gene: TRBV19
D gene: -
clone size: -
CDR3 protein: CASSRGLENTGELFF
CDR3 DNA: TGTGCCAGTAGTAGGGGACTGGAGAACACCGGGGAGCTGTTTTTT

CDR3 length: 15
J gene: TRBJ2-2
V gene: TRBV6-6
D gene: TRBD2
clone size: -
CDR3 protein: CASRKRGQGSGELFF
CDR3 DNA: TGTGCCAGCAGAAAGCGGGGGCAGGGTTCCGGGGAGCTGTTTTTT

CDR3 length: 15
J gene: TRBJ2-1
V gene: TRBV7-8
D gene: -
clone size: -
CDR3 protein: CASSVGGPNYNEQFF
CDR3 DNA: TGTGCCAGCAGCGTGGGGGGGCCGAACTACAATGAGCAGTTCTTC

CDR3 length: 14
J gene: TRBJ2-5
V gene: TRBV4-1
D gene: TRBD1
clone size: -
CDR3 protein: CASSPGTGRETQYF
CDR3 DNA: TGCGCCAGCAGCCCAGGGACAGGGAGGGAGACCCAGTACTTC

CDR3 length: 11
J gene: TRBJ1-1
V gene: TRBV28
D gene: -
clone size: once
CDR3 protein: CASKEAREAFF
CDR3 DNA: TGTGCCAGCAAGGAGGCAAGAGAAGCTTTCTTT

CDR3 length: 14
J gene: TRBJ2-7
V gene: TRBV6-5
D gene: TRBD2
clone size: -
CDR3 protein: CASKAGELSYEQYF
CDR3 DNA: TGTGCCAGCAAAGCGGGAGAGCTCTCCTACGAGCAGTACTTC

CDR3 length: 13
J gene: TRBJ1-4
V gene: TRBV6-5
D gene: TRBD1
clone size: -
CDR3 protein: CASSRQGTRELFF
CDR3 DNA: TGTGCCAGCAGTAGACAGGGGACTCGCGAACTGTTTTTT

CDR3 length: 16
J gene: TRBJ2-3
V gene: TRBV7-3
D gene: TRBD2
clone size: few
CDR3 protein: CASSTIAGGTMDTQYF
CDR3 DNA: TGTGCCAGCAGCACCATAGCGGGGGGGACAATGGATACGCAGTATTTT

CDR3 length: 14
J gene: TRBJ2-7
V gene: TRBV6-5
D gene: -
clone size: -
CDR3 protein: CASSPLGRSYEQYF
CDR3 DNA: TGTGCCAGCAGCCCCCTGGGCCGCTCCTACGAGCAGTACTTC

CDR3 length: 12
J gene: TRBJ2-7
V gene: TRBV10-2
D gene: TRBD2
clone size: few
CDR3 protein: CASTGRNYEQYF
CDR3 DNA: TGCGCCAGCACCGGGAGGAACTACGAGCAGTACTTC

CDR3 length: 15
J gene: TRBJ1-1
V gene: TRBV18
D gene: -
clone size: -
CDR3 protein: CASSPRQAVNTEAFF
CDR3 DNA: TGTGCCAGCTCACCTAGACAGGCCGTGAACACTGAAGCTTTCTTT

CDR3 length: 14
J gene: TRBJ2-7
V gene: TRBV5-4
D gene: -
clone size: -
CDR3 protein: CASSLTGGRYEQYF
CDR3 DNA: TGTGCCAGCAGCTTGACGGGGGGCAGGTACGAGCAGTACTTC

CDR3 length: 17
J gene: TRBJ1-1
V gene: TRBV4-1
D gene: -
clone size: -
CDR3 protein: CASSPYIRGNTNTEAFF
CDR3 DNA: TGCGCCAGCAGCCCCTATATCCGGGGGAATACGAACACTGAAGCTTTCTTT

CDR3 length: 12
J gene: TRBJ2-5
V gene: TRBV7-9
D gene: -
clone size: -
CDR3 protein: CASSSNGEAQYF
CDR3 DNA: TGTGCCAGCAGCTCTAACGGTGAGGCCCAGTACTTC

CDR3 length: 16
J gene: TRBJ1-4
V gene: TRBV18
D gene: TRBD1
clone size: -
CDR3 protein: CASSPLPGQGIEKLFF
CDR3 DNA: TGTGCCAGCTCACCGCTTCCGGGACAGGGAATCGAAAAACTGTTTTTT

CDR3 length: 13
J gene: TRBJ2-7
V gene: TRBV30
D gene: -
clone size: -
CDR3 protein: CAWSVRGLREQYF
CDR3 DNA: TGTGCCTGGAGTGTACGAGGCCTGAGGGAGCAGTACTTC

CDR3 length: 15
J gene: TRBJ2-7
V gene: TRBV28
D gene: -
clone size: -
CDR3 protein: CASSRTGSASYEQYF
CDR3 DNA: TGTGCCAGCAGCCGTACCGGGTCTGCGTCCTACGAGCAGTACTTC

CDR3 length: 18
J gene: TRBJ1-5
V gene: TRBV7-8
D gene: TRBD1
clone size: -
CDR3 protein: CASSSPPRDRYSNQPQHF
CDR3 DNA: TGTGCCAGCAGCTCGCCGCCCCGGGACAGGTATAGCAATCAGCCCCAGCATTTT

CDR3 length: 14
J gene: TRBJ1-4
V gene: TRBV6-1
D gene: TRBD1
clone size: -
CDR3 protein: CASSVRGLGEKLFF
CDR3 DNA: TGTGCCAGCAGCGTCAGGGGGCTTGGTGAAAAACTGTTTTTT

CDR3 length: 15
J gene: TRBJ1-1
V gene: TRBV15
D gene: TRBD1
clone size: -
CDR3 protein: CATSRDRYMNTEAFF
CDR3 DNA: TGTGCCACCAGCAGGGACAGGTACATGAACACTGAAGCTTTCTTT

CDR3 length: 11
J gene: TRBJ1-1
V gene: TRBV10-2
D gene: -
clone size: -
CDR3 protein: CASSESNEAFF
CDR3 DNA: TGCGCCAGCAGTGAGTCCAATGAGGCTTTCTTT

CDR3 length: 14
J gene: TRBJ2-1
V gene: TRBV9
D gene: TRBD2
clone size: -
CDR3 protein: CASSVGLAPNEQFF
CDR3 DNA: TGTGCCAGCAGCGTGGGACTAGCACCGAATGAGCAGTTCTTC

CDR3 length: 15
J gene: TRBJ1-3
V gene: TRBV6-1
D gene: -
clone size: -
CDR3 protein: CASSEVGVAGNTIYF
CDR3 DNA: TGTGCCAGCAGTGAAGTAGGGGTAGCTGGAAACACCATATATTTT